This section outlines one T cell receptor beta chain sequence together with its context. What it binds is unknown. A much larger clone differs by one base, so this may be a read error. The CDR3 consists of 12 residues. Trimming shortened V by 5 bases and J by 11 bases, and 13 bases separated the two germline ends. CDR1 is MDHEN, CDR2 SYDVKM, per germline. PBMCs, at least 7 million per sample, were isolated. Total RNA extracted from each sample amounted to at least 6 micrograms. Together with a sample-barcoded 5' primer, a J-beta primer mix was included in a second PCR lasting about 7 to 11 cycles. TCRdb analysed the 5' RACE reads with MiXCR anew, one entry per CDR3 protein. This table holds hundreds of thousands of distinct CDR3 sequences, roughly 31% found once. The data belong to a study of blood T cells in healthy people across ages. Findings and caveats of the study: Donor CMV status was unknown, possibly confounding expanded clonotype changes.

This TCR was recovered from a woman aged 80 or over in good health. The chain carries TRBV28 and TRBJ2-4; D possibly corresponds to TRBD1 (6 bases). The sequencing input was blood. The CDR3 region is CASSQGQSVQYF. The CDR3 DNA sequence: TGTGCCAGCAGTCAAGGACAGAGCGTTCAGTACTTC.